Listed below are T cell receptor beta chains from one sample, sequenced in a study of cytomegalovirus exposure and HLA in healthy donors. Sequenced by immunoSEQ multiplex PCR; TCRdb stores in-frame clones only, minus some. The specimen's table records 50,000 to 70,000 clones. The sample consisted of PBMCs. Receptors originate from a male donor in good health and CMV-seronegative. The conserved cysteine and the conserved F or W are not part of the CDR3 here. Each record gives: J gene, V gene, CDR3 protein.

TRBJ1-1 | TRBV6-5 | ASRGQGAGDTEAF
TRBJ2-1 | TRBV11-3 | ASSASGTSGTYEQF
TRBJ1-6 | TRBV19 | ASSRYRGNSPLH
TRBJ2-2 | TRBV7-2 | ASSFTGPNTGELF
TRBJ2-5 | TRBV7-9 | ASSGRGTVQETQY
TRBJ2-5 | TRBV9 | ASSNRAGGQENQY
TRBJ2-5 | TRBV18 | ASSPGSLQETQY
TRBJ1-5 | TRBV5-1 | ASSLSGTGGNQPQH
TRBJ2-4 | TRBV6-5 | ASSKQGTKNIQY
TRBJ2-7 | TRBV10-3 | AISEVGGGAYEQY
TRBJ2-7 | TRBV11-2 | ASRPTSGIPNEQY
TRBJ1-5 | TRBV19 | ASSMGTGEASNQPQH
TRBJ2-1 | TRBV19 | ASTPLRSNEQF
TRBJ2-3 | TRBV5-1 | ASSYNRGSDTQY
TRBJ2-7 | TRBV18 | ASSPPLGGSPYEQY
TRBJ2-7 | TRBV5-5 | ASSFKNRTGGFYEQY
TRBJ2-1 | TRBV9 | ASSTTQETSFYNEQF
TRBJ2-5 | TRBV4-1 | ASSQDQGGYQETQY
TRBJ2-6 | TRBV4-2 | ASSQGVSGANVLT
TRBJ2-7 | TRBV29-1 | SGGQGASEQY
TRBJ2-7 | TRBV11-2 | ASSTYQGSGYEQY
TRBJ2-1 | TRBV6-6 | AAEGGLAGPYNEQF
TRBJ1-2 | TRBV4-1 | ASSQAGLNYGYT
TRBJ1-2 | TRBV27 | ASSPMTGGAEVNYGYT
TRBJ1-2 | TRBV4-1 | ASSQVWVSNYGYT
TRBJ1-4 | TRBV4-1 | ASSRTPVAGAGEKLF
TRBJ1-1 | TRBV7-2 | ASSSQGIRDF
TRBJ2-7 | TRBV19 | ASRRQGANEQY
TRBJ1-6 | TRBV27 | ASSLAQIGSPLH
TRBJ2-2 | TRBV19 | ASTFTGTGELF
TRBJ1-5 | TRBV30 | AGSPTQGSNQPQH
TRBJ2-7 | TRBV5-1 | ASSLGLAVYEQY
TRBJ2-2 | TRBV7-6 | ASSLTGGAGELF
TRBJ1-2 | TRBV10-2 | ASTSRGGVNGYT
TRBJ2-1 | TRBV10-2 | ASTWGVDIGQQF
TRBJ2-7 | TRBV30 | AWSVSGAPYEQY
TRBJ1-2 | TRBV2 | ASTARGGLNYGYT